This T cell receptor beta chain was profiled in a study of blood T cell repertoires in COVID-19. In the study overall: The origin of the acute and convalescent COVID-19 samples was the United States, Italy and Spain.

Trimming stripped 5 bases from V and 5 bases from J, with 12 bases between. The CDR3 has 14 residues. Germline V gene lookup returns CDR1 SEHNR and CDR2 FQNEAQ (reference sequence). The participants were between about 18 and 90 years old and came from 24 US areas. Two consecutive negative NP/OP PCR tests, clearance, or resolved symptoms defined Cohort 3 recovery. TCRdb keeps only in-frame clones here, not all; method: immunoSEQ multiplex PCR. The table lists about 180,000 clones, approximately 85% of them singletons. This chain joins TRBV7-9 and TRBJ1-4; weak D call: TRBD1 (5 bases). The source is a woman aged 18-29 years who had recovered from COVID-19. The sample consisted of PBMCs or T cells enriched from blood (not recorded which). Here the CDR3 reads CASSLTGVNEKLFF. In DNA, the CDR3 is TGTGCCAGCAGCCTGACGGGGGTCAATGAAAAACTGTTTTTT.